A selection of T cell receptor beta chains follows, all from one sample in a study of T cell responses to AZD1222 COVID-19 vaccine. The data were produced by immunoSEQ multiplex PCR, yet TCRdb's version contains in-frame clones alone and is incomplete. Altogether about 85,000 clones are present, about nine tenths being singletons, with the ten largest covering less than 3.5%. The sample here was peripheral blood, taken on day 0 of AZD1222 vaccination. All receptors come from an adult in good health. Both conserved end residues are part of each CDR3. A D gene is named only where the DNA matches it firmly. Clone size appears in some rows only: once, few, many, or a class for an expanded clone.

size	D	V	J	DNA	CDR3
NA	NA	TRBV19	TRBJ1-2	TGTGCCAGCCGGACGCCCCCGCTCTATGGCTACACCTTC	CASRTPPLYGYTF
NA	NA	TRBV2	TRBJ1-6	TGTGCCAGCAGCGGACAGTATAATTCACCCCTCCACTTT	CASSGQYNSPLHF
NA	NA	TRBV2	TRBJ1-2	TGTGCCAGCAGGGAGGGGGAACAGTATGGCTACACCTTC	CASREGEQYGYTF
NA	NA	TRBV19	TRBJ2-7	TGTGCCAGTAGTCACAGGACAGCCGGCTACGAGCAGTACTTC	CASSHRTAGYEQYF
once	NA	TRBV3-1/TRBV3-2	TRBJ2-2	TGTGCCAGCAGCCAAGAGTGGAGGGGTGTATCCGGGGAGCTGTTTTTT	CASSQEWRGVSGELFF
NA	TRBD1	TRBV2	TRBJ1-2	TGTGCCAGCAGACAGGGGGCTAACTATGGCTACACCTTC	CASRQGANYGYTF
NA	NA	TRBV7-9	TRBJ2-2	TGTGCCAGCAGGCGGGGCATAGCGCCCACCGGGGAGCTGTTTTTT	CASRRGIAPTGELFF
once	TRBD1	TRBV10-1	TRBJ1-4	TGCGCCAGCAGACAGGGGGCAGGGAATGAAAAACTGTTTTTT	CASRQGAGNEKLFF
NA	TRBD1	TRBV11-2	TRBJ1-1	TGTGCCAGCAGCTCCGACAGGGGGGCCGCTGAAGCTTTCTTT	CASSSDRGAAEAFF
NA	NA	TRBV6-5	TRBJ1-1	TGTGCCAGCAAGACCTGGAGCACTGAAGCTTTCTTT	CASKTWSTEAFF
NA	NA	TRBV28	TRBJ2-5	TGTGCCAGCGGATCTAGGGGCTTTGGAGAGACCCAGTACTTC	CASGSRGFGETQYF
NA	NA	TRBV10-3	TRBJ1-2	TGTGCCATCAGATCGGACAGAAGCGAAGGCTACACCTTC	CAIRSDRSEGYTF
once	NA	TRBV7-3	TRBJ2-1	TGTGCCAGCAGCCAGGGATCGGGGCACTCCTACAATGAGCAGTTCTTC	CASSQGSGHSYNEQFF
NA	TRBD1	TRBV7-6	TRBJ2-7	TGTGCCAGCAGTTACGAACCGGGACAGGGCCACGAGCAGTACTTC	CASSYEPGQGHEQYF
NA	NA	TRBV4-1	TRBJ2-7	TGCGCCAGCAGCCCCCACGGGGTTACCTACGAGCAGTACTTC	CASSPHGVTYEQYF
NA	NA	TRBV6-1	TRBJ2-1	TGTGCCAGCAGTGACGGTAAGGGGGGCTACAATGAGCAGTTCTTC	CASSDGKGGYNEQFF
NA	TRBD2	TRBV18	TRBJ2-7	TGTGCCAGCTCACCAAGCGGTCTAGCGGGAGCATACGAGCAGTACTTC	CASSPSGLAGAYEQYF
NA	TRBD2	TRBV4-1	TRBJ2-7	TGCGCCAGCAGCCAAGGCGCGGGGGGGTCCTCGAACGAGCAGTACTTC	CASSQGAGGSSNEQYF
NA	NA	TRBV30	TRBJ2-1	TGTGCCTGGAACTCAGGGTCGGGAAAGGTTGAGCAGTTCTTC	CAWNSGSGKVEQFF
NA	NA	TRBV10-3	TRBJ1-5	TGTGCCATCAGTGAAGGAAATCAGCCCCAGCATTTT	CAISEGNQPQHF
once	TRBD1	TRBV19	TRBJ1-2	TGTGCCAGTAGACGACAGGGCGCTAACTATGGCTACACCTTC	CASRRQGANYGYTF
NA	TRBD1	TRBV7-2	TRBJ1-1	TGTGCCAGCAGCTTAGAGACAGGGGGCGTAGAAGCTTTCTTT	CASSLETGGVEAFF
NA	TRBD2	TRBV6-6	TRBJ2-3	TGTGCCAGCAGTTGGGGCGGGGGGGCGATTGCAGATACGCAGTATTTT	CASSWGGGAIADTQYF
NA	TRBD2	TRBV28	TRBJ2-2	TGTGCCAGCAGTTTAGTAGCGGGAGATATAGGCGGGGAGCTGTTTTTT	CASSLVAGDIGGELFF
NA	TRBD1	TRBV18	TRBJ1-4	TGTGCCAGCTCACCGACTACTGACAGGGTTGAAAAACTGTTTTTT	CASSPTTDRVEKLFF
NA	TRBD1	TRBV7-9	TRBJ2-1	TGTGCCAGCAGCTCGGGACAGGGTGCCAGTGGGGAGCAGTTCTTC	CASSSGQGASGEQFF
NA	NA	TRBV18	TRBJ1-2	TGTGCCAGCTCACTCGAAGAGAACTATGGCTACACCTTC	CASSLEENYGYTF